This T cell receptor (beta chain) comes out of a study of breast tumors, draining lymph nodes, adjacent tissues. Samples came from axillary lymph nodes draining the breast cancer. TCRdb called the multiplex PCR reads again in MiXCR, with one record for every CDR3 protein. The sample shows about 230,000 distinct CDR3 sequences, about 34% of them seen only once. V was cut by 5 bases and J by 4 bases, with 20 bases left in between. The CDR3 extends over 16 amino acids. The germline gives CDR1 MNHNS, CDR2 SASEGT. About this clonotype itself: This may come from a read error, since a much larger clone is one base off.

The genes are TRBV6-1 and TRBJ1-2; D remains ambiguous. Source material: axillary lymph node tissue. This TCR derives from a female donor with breast cancer. Some clones in this sample may be carry-over from other donors' samples. CDR3 sequence (DNA): TGTGCCAGCAGTCAATCTGTTCGACGGGCTGTCTATGGCTACACCTTC. This gives the protein CASSQSVRRAVYGYTF.